This record covers a single TCR beta chain. This sample was included in a study of T cell responses to AZD1222 COVID-19 vaccine. Study information: The study pooled second doses at about 4 or about 12 weeks.

Germline-derived CDR1 and CDR2 are SGDLS and YYNGEE. V lost 0 bases to trimming and J lost 7 bases, with 11 bases between them. The CDR3 is 15 amino acids. Repertoires were generated with immunoSEQ multiplex PCR, while TCRdb's copy carries only in-frame clones and drops some. The sample holds 140,000 to 150,000 clones, around nine tenths seen once. The specimen comprised peripheral blood, sampled on day 0 of AZD1222 vaccination. The TCR comes from an adult in good health. The chain employs TRBV9 and TRBJ1-6; D is perhaps TRBD1 (6 bases). The CDR3 protein is CASSVVPGDNSPLHF. The DNA for the CDR3 is TGTGCCAGCAGCGTAGTCCCAGGGGACAATTCACCCCTCCACTTT.